This TCR beta chain is drawn from a study of identical twins. The CDR3 runs to 13 residues. V shed 3 bases, J shed 5 bases, and the junction held 4 bases outside the gene matches. Germline values: CDR1 SGHDT, CDR2 YYEEEE. TCRdb re-called the 5' RACE reads with MiXCR, one entry per CDR3 protein. In the table there are roughly 720,000 distinct CDR3 sequences, approximately 18% of which are singletons. This clonotype was counted ten times or more. These records were also assigned to another study, of T cells expressing NK-cell markers.

The chain has TRBV5-6 and TRBJ2-5; TRBD1 matches 7 bases. The sequence came from a woman aged 18-30 years in good health. Input material: PBMCs. CDR3 sequence reads: CASSYLDRETQYF. The DNA for the CDR3 is TGTGCCAGCAGCTACCTGGACAGGGAGACCCAGTACTTC.